The 18 T cell receptor beta chains reported below all come from one sample, sequenced in a study of cytomegalovirus exposure and HLA in healthy donors. Researchers ran the PCR with 60 Vbeta and 13 Jbeta primers. Here immunoSEQ multiplex PCR was the method, and the copy in TCRdb shows in-frame clones only, minus some. The profile shows about 170,000 clones, under 85% of them singletons. Material: PBMCs. These receptors all stem from a female donor in good health and CMV-seronegative.

The table lists this clone with a count of one. This sequence joins TRBV15 and TRBJ2-1; TRBD2 aligns across 10 bases. CDR3 size: 15 residues. Germline lookup yields CDR1 LNHNV and CDR2 YYDKDF (reference sequence). V was clipped by 0 bases and J by 9 bases; unmatched bases: 5. CDR3 in DNA: TGTGCCACCAGCAGAGAACTAGCGGGGATGGGTGAGCAGTTCTTC. It codes for CATSRELAGMGEQFF.

The gene calls are TRBV10-3 and TRBJ2-7; 9 bases align to TRBD1. CDR1 and CDR2 from the germline V gene are ENHRY and SYGVKD. This CDR3 has 17 amino acids. V was clipped by 4 bases and J by 5 bases; unmatched bases: 15. In DNA, the CDR3 is TGTGCCATCAGTGCCACGCTTCCGGGACAGGGAGACAACGAGCAGTACTTC. Translation: CAISATLPGQGDNEQYF.

The chain carries TRBV28 and TRBJ1-4, with D tentatively TRBD1 (6 bases). CDR1 and CDR2 from the germline V gene are MDHEN and SYDVKM. This CDR3 contains 16 residues. Trimming took off 6 bases at V and 6 bases at J, with 20 bases between the two ends. This CDR3 is CASSLSGEGDDEKLFF. CDR3 nucleotides: TGTGCCAGCAGCCTCAGCGGTGAGGGGGATGATGAAAAACTGTTTTTT.

This rearrangement joins TRBV27 to TRBJ1-2, with 8 bases identical to TRBD1. Unmatched junction bases numbered 0, after V lost 5 bases and J lost 4 bases. From germline, CDR1 is MNHEY and CDR2 SMNVEV (reference sequence). The CDR3 sequence is 12 residues long. In DNA, the CDR3 is TGTGCCAGCAGTACAGGGGGCTATGGCTACACCTTC. Translation gives CASSTGGYGYTF.

The chain joins TRBV30 to TRBJ2-3, with 12 bases fitting TRBD2. The J segment lost 3 bases and the V segment lost 3 bases, leaving 7 bases of the junction unmatched. This CDR3 comprises 16 residues. The germline V gene encodes CDR1 GTSNPN and CDR2 SVGIG (reference sequence). The CDR3 coding sequence is TGTGCCTGGAGGCTAGCGGGGGGGATAGAGACAGATACGCAGTATTTT. Residues: CAWRLAGGIETDTQYF. The full variable domain, in which reference TRBV30 and TRBJ2-3 provide the parts outside the CDR3, is SQTIHQWPATLVQPVGSPLSLECTVEGTSNPNLYWYRQAAGRGLQLLFYSVGIGQISSEVPQNLSASRPQDRQFILSSKKLLLSDSGFYLCAWRLAGGIETDTQYFGPGTRLTVL.

The V gene is TRBV27, the J gene TRBJ2-1, with a tentative D call TRBD2 (5 bases). The V and J ends lost 4 bases and 5 bases respectively, with 9 bases between them. Germline V lookup: CDR1 MNHEY, CDR2 SMNVEV (reference sequence). This CDR3 is built from 13 residues. The CDR3 sequence is CASSWSGDNEQFF. CDR3 DNA sequence: TGTGCCAGCAGTTGGAGCGGTGACAATGAGCAGTTCTTC.

The chain carries TRBV9 and TRBJ1-5; TRBD1 aligns across 7 bases. The V gene's germline CDR1 is SGDLS and CDR2 YYNGEE. The CDR3 runs 14 residues. V trimming: 4 bases; J trimming: 5 bases; junction bases outside the gene matches: 6. The CDR3 is CASSSRQGDQPQHF. The CDR3 region has the DNA TGTGCCAGCAGCTCACGACAGGGTGATCAGCCCCAGCATTTT.

The chain carries TRBV28 and TRBJ2-5; 9 nucleotides align to TRBD2. The CDR3 runs to 15 residues. Germline lookup yields CDR1 MDHEN and CDR2 SYDVKM. V shed 4 bases, J shed 2 bases, and the junction held 5 bases outside the gene matches. The CDR3 reads CASSSPAGGQETQYF. The CDR3 region has the DNA TGTGCCAGCAGTTCCCCGGCGGGGGGGCAAGAGACCCAGTACTTC.

This chain links TRBV4-1 with TRBJ2-7; the match to TRBD2 covers 7 bases. The CDR3 loop spans 15 amino acids. CDR1 is MGHRA and CDR2 is YSYEKL in the germline V gene. The junction had 5 bases not matched to a gene; V was cut back by 0 bases and J by 3 bases. The CDR3 nucleotides are TGCGCCAGCAGCCAAGATGAAGCGGGAAGCTACGAGCAGTACTTC. This encodes CASSQDEAGSYEQYF.

V and J are TRBV12-5 and TRBJ2-1; TRBD1 matches at 7 bases. The CDR3 is 13 amino acids. Germline CDR1 LGHNT, CDR2 FRNRAP. Unmatched junction bases numbered 0, after V lost 1 base and J lost 6 bases. CDR3 amino acids: CASGLGTGNEQFF. As DNA, the CDR3 is TGTGCTAGTGGTTTGGGGACAGGCAATGAGCAGTTCTTC.

The J gene is TRBJ1-3, the V gene TRBV21-1. TRBV21-1 is reported as a pseudogene. The CDR3 totals 11 residues. As DNA, the CDR3 is TGTGCCGTTCCTCCCCGAAACACCATATATTTT. Translation: CAVPPRNTIYF.

The chain joins TRBV5-4 to TRBJ2-5; 7 bases map to TRBD1. The CDR3 contains 14 residues. The V gene end was trimmed by 1 base and the J gene end by 2 bases; junction bases not matched to a gene: 2. Germline CDR1 SGHNT, CDR2 YYREEE (reference sequence). The CDR3 here is CASSLMGQQETQYF. CDR3 bases: TGTGCCAGCAGCTTGATGGGACAGCAAGAGACCCAGTACTTC.

This chain joins TRBV29-1 and TRBJ1-2, with D perhaps TRBD1 (5 bases). V lost 3 bases and J lost 8, with 16 bases in between. CDR1 and CDR2 from the germline V gene are SQVTM and ANQGSEA. The CDR3 loop spans 13 amino acids. The CDR3 region is CSVETDLSWGYTF. DNA of the CDR3: TGCAGCGTTGAGACAGATCTATCGTGGGGCTACACCTTC. The full variable domain, in which reference TRBV29-1 and TRBJ1-2 provide the parts outside the CDR3, is SAVISQKPSRDICQRGTSLTIQCQVDSQVTMMFWYRQQPGQSLTLIATANQGSEATYESGFVIDKFPISRPNLTFSTLTVSNMSPEDSSIYLCSVETDLSWGYTFGSGTRLTVV.

The chain recombines TRBV7-2 with TRBJ2-7, with TRBD2 identical over 10 bases. This CDR3 has 15 amino acids. Germline trimming cut 3 bases from V and 7 bases from J; bases unmatched to any gene: 9. Germline CDR1 is SGHTA and CDR2 is FQGNSA. This chain's CDR3 is CASSFQSGGAEEQYF. In DNA form, the CDR3 reads TGTGCCAGCAGCTTTCAGAGCGGGGGGGCCGAGGAGCAGTACTTC.

V and J are TRBV7-2 and TRBJ1-2; D gene uncertain. CDR1 and CDR2 from the germline V gene are SGHTA and FQGNSA. This CDR3 has 15 residues. Trimming removed 1 base at V and 5 bases at J, with 14 bases between. The CDR3 reads CASSLERVALYGYTF. CDR3 nucleotides: TGTGCCAGCAGCTTAGAGAGGGTGGCCTTATATGGCTACACCTTC.

V and J are TRBV19 and TRBJ1-2; D might be TRBD1 (6 bases). Trimming left V 9 bases short and J 6 bases short, with 26 bases between. This CDR3 contains 16 residues. Germline CDR1 is LNHDA and CDR2 is SQIVND (reference sequence). The CDR3 is CASGADGGQLEDGYTF. The CDR3 nucleotides are TGTGCCAGCGGGGCGGACGGGGGGCAACTAGAAGATGGCTACACCTTC.

The chain carries TRBV4-1 and TRBJ2-5; D may be TRBD2 (5 bases). This CDR3 spans 14 amino acids. Germline CDR1 and CDR2: MGHRA and YSYEKL. V lost 2 bases, J lost 5 bases, and 12 bases lay in between. As DNA, the CDR3 is TGCGCCAGCAGCCAATTTAGCGAGTCGGAGACCCAGTACTTC. It codes for CASSQFSESETQYF.

The gene calls are TRBV14 and TRBJ1-4, with unresolved D. Germline lookup yields CDR1 SGHDN and CDR2 FVKESK. The CDR3 has 15 amino acids. V was cut by 0 bases and J by 8 bases, with 13 bases left in between. The CDR3 loop reads CASSQDRGGEEKLFF. CDR3 sequence (DNA): TGTGCCAGCAGCCAAGATCGGGGAGGAGAGGAAAAACTGTTTTTT.